Here is one T cell receptor beta chain with its context. Antigen: not known. The source of the sample is a study of cytomegalovirus exposure and HLA in healthy donors. Whole-study results and caveats: Productive status was seen about 90% or about 30% of the time for most TCR beta V segments in an earlier analysis.

The primer mix had 60 Vbeta and 13 Jbeta primers. Repertoires were generated with immunoSEQ multiplex PCR, while TCRdb's copy carries only in-frame clones and drops some. The table includes more than 150,000 clones, approximately 81% detected once. The CDR3 sequence is 17 residues long. The V and J ends lost 3 bases and 0 bases respectively, with 14 bases between them. CDR1 is KGHSH, CDR2 LQKENI, per germline. The chain joins TRBV18 to TRBJ2-2, with a weak D call TRBD2 (6 bases). Sequencing used PBMCs. The clonotype was recovered from a man aged 45-60 years in good health and CMV-seropositive. CDR3 in amino acids: CASSPGDGRTNTGELFF. The CDR3 region has the DNA TGTGCCAGCTCACCCGGGGACGGGAGAACGAACACCGGGGAGCTGTTTTTT.